One TCR beta chain is described in this entry. The antigen is unknown. Sequencing was performed with immunoSEQ multiplex PCR; in TCRdb, only in-frame clones are kept and a portion is missing. The table has around 9,000 clones, over 55% seen once; the top ten hold 20% to 25%. The source of the sample is a study of coeliac disease. Study at large: Coeliac patients had active, refractory type I, or gluten-free-diet-controlled disease. Refractory type I patients had no gluten-free diet response for over 12 months. Findings and limits, study-wide: The authors considered this approach unsuitable for unbiased detection of gliadin-specific T cells.

The specimen sequenced was lamina propria lymphocytes from the gut. This sequence originates from a woman aged 55-70 years with celiac disease.

DNA for the CDR3: TGCGCCAGCAGCCCATCGGTTGGCACTGAAGCTTTCTTT. This gives the protein CASSPSVGTEAFF. This chain links TRBV5-1 with TRBJ1-1; D unresolved. Germline V gene data show CDR1 as SGHRS and CDR2 as YFSETQ. This CDR3 comprises 13 residues. The germline V and J ends were trimmed by 4 bases and 4 bases, with 11 bases remaining between them.